This note documents a single TCR beta chain sequence. This clonotype was detected a few times. Its target antigen remains unknown. Qualities for individual bases were not recorded, and no much larger clone is one base off. The source of the sample is a study of spatial heterogeneity in lung cancer (dated by TCRdb to the late 2010s). Context from the whole study: Samples were obtained from around 72 patients with early-stage, untreated non-small cell lung cancer from the lung TRACERx cohort. Both alpha and beta chains were TCR-sequenced in 220 or so tumor regions, approximately 64 matched nontumor lung samples and roughly 54 PBMC samples obtained at surgery. Beta-chain transcripts were consistently detected in greater numbers than alpha-chain transcripts, which likely reflects a higher abundance of beta-chain transcripts. TCR alpha and beta repertoires were quantitatively compared across multiple tumor regions, matched nontumor lung and blood in non-small cell lung cancer. In the raw uncorrected reads, each unique combination of TCR and UMI appeared more than ten times on average. Nonsynonymous mutation counts, determined by whole-exome sequencing of tumor tissue, were related to features of the TCR repertoire. Follow-up PBMC samples were sequenced whenever the samples were available, and the median time to follow-up was around 24 months after resection.

The library was built by means of 5' RACE. Reads for this sample came from a NextSeq 500. In the TCR library protocol, a unique molecular identifier was attached to each TCR cDNA molecule so that PCR and sequencing errors could be corrected. In the authors' own workflow: TCR identification, UMI-based error correction and CDR3 extraction were all carried out with Decombinator tools. TCRs above a frequency of 2 per 1,000, corresponding to the top 1% of the tumor frequency distribution, were defined as expanded. Each repertoire was subsampled 100 times to 5,000 TCRs, after which Renyi diversity was computed with the R vegan package. CDR3 similarity networks were built from amino acid triplet string-kernel similarity, with CDR3s being connected when pairwise similarity was above 0.82. TCRdb trimmed the raw reads at Q25, called clones with MiXCR and kept productive beta chains. Each entry merges the rows of one CDR3 protein and shows their most common DNA and genes. TCRdb, rather than the study authors, made the V and J calls. For this sample the table gives over 95,000 distinct CDR3 sequences, of which roughly a tenth were detected only once. The ten largest make up approximately 25% of the sample.

The paper's findings and limits, for the study overall: Only roughly 13 patients were included in the comparisons of baseline and follow-up blood repertoires. Ubiquitous expanded tumor TCRs showed up in blood more often at tumor resection than at routine follow-up. Additional single-cell paired TCR alpha and beta sequencing was considered necessary to confirm, at a functional level, the hypothesis that regional TCRs recognize regional mutations.

Per the publication, the time point label means: blood at routine non-recurrence follow-up after resection. Without any cell sorting, TCR sequencing was performed on whole RNA extracted either from tumor and nontumor lung tissue or from cryopreserved PBMC samples. A patient was chosen for TCR sequencing only when enough RNA was available from at least two tumor regions. The trim is 3 bases for V and 7 bases for J, with a gap of 18 bases between the germline ends. Spanning cysteine to phenylalanine, the CDR3 consists of 14 amino acids. Only CDR3 DNA is held: 42 bases, read in frame from base 1. In the germline V gene, CDR1 corresponds to SQVTM and CDR2 to ANQGSEA.

The rearranged chain carries TRBV29-1 and TRBJ1-1; the D gene assignment is ambiguous. Sequences were derived from PBMCs, sampled at follow-up. This TCR was sampled from a female donor with early-stage non-small cell lung cancer. The DNA reads TGCAGCGTTGAGTTTAACAAAGGGTATCGTGAAGCTTTCTTT. It is translated as CSVEFNKGYREAFF.